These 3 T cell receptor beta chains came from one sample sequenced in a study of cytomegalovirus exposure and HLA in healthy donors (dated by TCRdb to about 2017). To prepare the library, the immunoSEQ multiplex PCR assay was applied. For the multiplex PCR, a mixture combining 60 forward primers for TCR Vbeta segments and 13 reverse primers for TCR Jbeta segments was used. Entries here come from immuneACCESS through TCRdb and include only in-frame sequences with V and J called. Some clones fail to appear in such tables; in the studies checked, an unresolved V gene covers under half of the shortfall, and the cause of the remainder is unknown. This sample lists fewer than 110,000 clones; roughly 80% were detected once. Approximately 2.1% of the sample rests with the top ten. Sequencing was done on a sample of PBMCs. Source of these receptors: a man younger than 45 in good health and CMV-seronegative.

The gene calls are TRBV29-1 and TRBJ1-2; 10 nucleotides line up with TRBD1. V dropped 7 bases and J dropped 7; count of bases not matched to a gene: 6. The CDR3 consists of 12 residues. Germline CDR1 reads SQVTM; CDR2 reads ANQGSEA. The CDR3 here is CSAGTGVFGYTF. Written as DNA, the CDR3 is TGCAGCGCAGGGACAGGGGTTTTTGGCTACACCTTC.

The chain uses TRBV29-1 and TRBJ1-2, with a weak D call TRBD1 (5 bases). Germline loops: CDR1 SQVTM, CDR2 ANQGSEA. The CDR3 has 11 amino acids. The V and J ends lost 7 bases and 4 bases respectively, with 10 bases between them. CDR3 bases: TGCAGCGCCACAGGTCCCTATGGCTACACCTTC. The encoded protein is CSATGPYGYTF. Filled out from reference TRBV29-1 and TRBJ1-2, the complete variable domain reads SAVISQKPSRDICQRGTSLTIQCQVDSQVTMMFWYRQQPGQSLTLIATANQGSEATYESGFVIDKFPISRPNLTFSTLTVSNMSPEDSSIYLCSATGPYGYTFGSGTRLTVV.

CDR3 in DNA: TGTGCCAGCAGCCCCAAGGGGGTTGAGCAGTTCTTC. This gives the protein CASSPKGVEQFF. The chain carries TRBV14 and TRBJ2-1; a weak D match, TRBD1 (6 bases). The V and J ends lost 4 bases and 9 bases respectively, with 10 bases between them. Germline CDR1 SGHDN, CDR2 FVKESK. CDR3 length equals 12 residues.